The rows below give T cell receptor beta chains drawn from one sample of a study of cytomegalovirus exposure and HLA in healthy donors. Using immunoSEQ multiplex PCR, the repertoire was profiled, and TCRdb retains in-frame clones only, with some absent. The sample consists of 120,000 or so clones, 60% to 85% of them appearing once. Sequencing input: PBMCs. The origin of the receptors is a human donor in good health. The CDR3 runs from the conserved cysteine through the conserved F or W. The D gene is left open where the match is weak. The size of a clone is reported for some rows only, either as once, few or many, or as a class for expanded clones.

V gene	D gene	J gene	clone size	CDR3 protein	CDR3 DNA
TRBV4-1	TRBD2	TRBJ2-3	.	CASSRTGTSGGTDTQYF	TGCGCCAGCAGCCGCACCGGGACTAGCGGGGGAACAGATACGCAGTATTTT
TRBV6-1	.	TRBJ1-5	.	CASSDEKRLTFSNQPQHF	TGTGCCAGCAGTGACGAAAAGCGACTTACCTTTAGCAATCAGCCCCAGCATTTT
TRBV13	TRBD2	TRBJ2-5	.	CASSSGLAGGRETQYF	TGTGCCAGCAGCTCCGGACTAGCGGGGGGGCGAGAGACCCAGTACTTC
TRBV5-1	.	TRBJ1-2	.	CASSRREGIATNYGYTF	TGCGCCAGCAGCCGGAGGGAGGGGATAGCCACTAACTATGGCTACACCTTC
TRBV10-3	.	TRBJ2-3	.	CAISESSDGDTQYF	TGCGCCATCAGTGAGTCAAGCGACGGAGATACGCAGTATTTT
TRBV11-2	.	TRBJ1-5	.	CASSTQSGQPQHF	TGTGCCAGCAGCACCCAGTCGGGACAGCCCCAGCATTTT
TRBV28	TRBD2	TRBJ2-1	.	CASSFWRGVYNEQFF	TGTGCCAGCAGTTTTTGGCGGGGGGTCTACAATGAGCAGTTCTTC
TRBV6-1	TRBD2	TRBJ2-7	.	CASIQTSGSSYEQYF	TGTGCCAGCATCCAAACTAGCGGTAGCTCCTACGAGCAGTACTTC
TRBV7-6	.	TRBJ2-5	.	CASSPEAEIQETQYF	TGTGCCAGCAGCCCCGAAGCGGAAATCCAAGAGACCCAGTACTTC
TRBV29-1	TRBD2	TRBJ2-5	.	CSVEGGTSGGVLEETQYF	TGCAGCGTTGAAGGAGGGACTAGCGGGGGGGTCCTAGAAGAGACCCAGTACTTC
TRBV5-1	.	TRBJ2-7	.	CASKAHRWQGVYEQYF	TGCGCCAGTAAAGCTCACAGGTGGCAAGGTGTATACGAGCAGTACTTC
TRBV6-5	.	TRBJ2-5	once	CASSRVQGQETQYF	TGTGCCAGCAGCAGAGTGCAGGGTCAAGAGACCCAGTACTTC
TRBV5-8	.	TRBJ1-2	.	CASSLSGGNYGYTF	TGTGCCAGCAGCTTGTCCGGGGGAAACTATGGCTACACCTTC
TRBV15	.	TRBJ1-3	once	CATSREQDSGNTIYF	TGTGCCACCAGCAGAGAGCAGGACTCTGGAAACACCATATATTTT
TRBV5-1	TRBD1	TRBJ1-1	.	CASSLQDRAIEAFF	TGCGCCAGCAGCTTGCAGGACAGGGCTATTGAAGCTTTCTTT
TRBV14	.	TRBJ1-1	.	CASSQVAGAQNTEAFF	TGTGCCAGCAGCCAAGTTGCTGGGGCACAGAACACTGAAGCTTTCTTT
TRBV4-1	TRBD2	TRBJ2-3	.	CASSQLAGPDTQYF	TGCGCCAGCAGCCAACTAGCGGGGCCAGATACGCAGTATTTT
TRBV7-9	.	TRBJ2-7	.	CASSSQGYEQYF	TGTGCCAGCAGTTCCCAGGGCTACGAGCAGTACTTC
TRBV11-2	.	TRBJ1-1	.	CASSLSSAEAFF	TGTGCCAGCAGCTTAAGCTCCGCTGAAGCTTTCTTT
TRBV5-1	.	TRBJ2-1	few	CASSLERSSYNEQFF	TGCGCCAGCAGCTTGGAAAGGAGCTCCTACAATGAGCAGTTCTTC
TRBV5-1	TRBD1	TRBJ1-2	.	CASSYLGGAQQSYTF	TGCGCCAGCAGCTACTTAGGGGGCGCCCAACAGAGTTACACCTTC
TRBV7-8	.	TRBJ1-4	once	CASSFLTNEKLFF	TGTGCCAGCAGCTTTCTCACTAATGAAAAACTGTTTTTT
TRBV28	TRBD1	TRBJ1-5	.	CASSPTGQAQPQPQHF	TGTGCCAGCAGTCCAACGGGACAGGCCCAACCACAGCCCCAGCATTTT
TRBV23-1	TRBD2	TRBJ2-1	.	CAISAGVTYNEQFF	TGCGCCATATCAGCGGGGGTGACTTACAATGAGCAGTTCTTC
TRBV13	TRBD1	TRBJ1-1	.	CASSSRDRGTEAFF	TGTGCCAGCAGCAGCCGGGACAGGGGGACTGAAGCTTTCTTT
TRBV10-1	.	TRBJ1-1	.	CAMGAGVNTEAFF	TGCGCCATGGGGGCCGGAGTGAACACTGAAGCTTTCTTT
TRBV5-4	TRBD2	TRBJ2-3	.	CASSTLAGGTDTQYF	TGTGCCAGCAGCACGCTAGCGGGGGGCACAGATACGCAGTATTTT
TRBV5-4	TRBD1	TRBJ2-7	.	CASSLGTGVFAEQYF	TGTGCCAGCAGCTTGGGGACAGGGGTGTTTGCCGAGCAGTACTTC
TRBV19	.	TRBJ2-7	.	CASSMRASSYEQYF	TGTGCCAGTAGTATGAGGGCGAGCTCCTACGAGCAGTACTTC
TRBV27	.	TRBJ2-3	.	CASSLFLADTQYF	TGTGCCAGCAGTTTATTTCTAGCTGATACGCAGTATTTT
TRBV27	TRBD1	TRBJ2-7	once	CASSFGTVYEQYF	TGTGCCAGCAGTTTCGGGACAGTCTACGAGCAGTACTTC
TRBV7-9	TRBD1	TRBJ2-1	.	CASSPPDRESYNEQFF	TGTGCCAGCAGCCCCCCGGACAGGGAGTCCTACAATGAGCAGTTCTTC
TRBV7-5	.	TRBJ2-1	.	CARSPLTPLAKTYNEQFF	TGTGCCAGAAGCCCTCTAACCCCACTTGCGAAAACCTACAATGAGCAGTTCTTC
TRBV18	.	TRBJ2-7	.	CASSPPGYEQYF	TGTGCCAGCTCACCCCCCGGCTACGAGCAGTACTTC
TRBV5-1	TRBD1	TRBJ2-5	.	CASSTYGQVRETQYF	TGCGCCAGCAGCACCTACGGACAGGTGCGTGAGACCCAGTACTTC
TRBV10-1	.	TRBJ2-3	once	CASSELITDTQYF	TGCGCCAGCAGTGAACTGATCACAGATACGCAGTATTTT
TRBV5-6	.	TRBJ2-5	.	CASSLAVETQYF	TGTGCCAGCAGCTTGGCCGTAGAGACCCAGTACTTC
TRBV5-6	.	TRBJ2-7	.	CASSLVRRSSYEQYF	TGTGCCAGCAGCTTGGTGAGGCGTTCCTCCTACGAGCAGTACTTC
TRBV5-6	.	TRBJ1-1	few	CASSPRTALFLDTEAFF	TGTGCCAGCAGCCCCCGGACAGCGCTGTTCCTGGACACTGAAGCTTTCTTT
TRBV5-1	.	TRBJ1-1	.	CASSTGQNTEAFF	TGCGCCAGCAGCACCGGACAGAACACTGAAGCTTTCTTT
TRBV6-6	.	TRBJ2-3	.	CASSRGLFTDTQYF	TGTGCCAGCAGTCGAGGACTATTCACAGATACGCAGTATTTT
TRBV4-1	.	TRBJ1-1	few	CASSQELRGYTEAFF	TGCGCCAGCAGCCAGGAGCTACGGGGTTACACTGAAGCTTTCTTT
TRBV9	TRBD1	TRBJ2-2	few	CASSGIQGTGELFF	TGTGCCAGCAGCGGGATACAGGGGACCGGGGAGCTGTTTTTT
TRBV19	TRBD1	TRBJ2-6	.	CASSRDSQISGANVLTF	TGTGCCAGTAGTCGGGACAGTCAAATCTCTGGGGCCAACGTCCTGACTTTC
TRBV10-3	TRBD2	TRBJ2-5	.	CATASGGLVVSEETQYF	TGTGCCACCGCGAGCGGGGGTCTCGTTGTTTCCGAAGAGACCCAGTACTTC
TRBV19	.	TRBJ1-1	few	CASTVKNTEAFF	TGTGCCAGTACCGTAAAGAACACTGAAGCTTTCTTT
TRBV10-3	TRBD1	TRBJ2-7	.	CAISITGGKGSYEQYF	TGTGCCATCAGTATTACAGGGGGTAAGGGCTCCTACGAGCAGTACTTC
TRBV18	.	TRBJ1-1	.	CASSPGENTEAFF	TGTGCCAGCTCACCGGGCGAGAACACTGAAGCTTTCTTT